The next 32 T cell receptor beta chains were all read from a single sample in a study of T cells in Graves' hyperthyroidism and ophthalmopathy. RNA transcripts gave rise to amplified TCR beta CDR3 regions. The primer set for the first-round RT-PCR of the TCR CDR3 was HTBI. MiXCR, run by TCRdb on the multiplex PCR reads, gives a single entry per CDR3 protein. The sample includes some 560,000 distinct CDR3 sequences, around 15% seen only once; the top ten take approximately 13%. Sequences were obtained from blood. The receptors come from a woman aged 40 to 55 with Graves' hyperthyroidism.

This clonotype was seen many times. V and J are TRBV12-3 or TRBV12-4 and TRBJ2-1; 11 nucleotides line up with TRBD2. J gave up 7 bases and V 5 bases, and 7 bases lay outside the gene matches. There are 15 residues in the CDR3. The CDR3 is CASSPGLAGGNEQFF. In nucleotides, the CDR3 is TGTGCCAGCAGTCCTGGACTAGCGGGTGGGAATGAGCAGTTCTTC.

The genes are TRBV18 and TRBJ2-2; D may match TRBD1 or TRBD2 (5 bases each). V lost 3 bases, J lost 2 bases, and 13 bases lay in between. This CDR3 is built from 16 residues. Germline V gene sequence: CDR1 KGHSH, CDR2 LQKENI. Here the CDR3 reads CASSPRHGTNTGELFF. The DNA of the CDR3 is TGTGCCAGCTCACCGCGCCATGGGACCAACACCGGGGAGCTGTTTTTT.

The CDR3 DNA follows: TGTGCCAGCTCACCACCACGGGGAAGCTCCTACGAGCAGTACTTC. Its translation is CASSPPRGSSYEQYF. The V and J genes are TRBV18 and TRBJ2-7; possibly TRBD2 for D (5 bases). Germline loops: CDR1 KGHSH, CDR2 LQKENI. Trimming stripped 0 bases from V and 0 bases from J, with 9 bases between. The CDR3 sequence is 15 residues long.

This clonotype was seen at least ten times. The chain couples TRBV28 to TRBJ2-1; no reliable D call. CDR3 length equals 18 residues. With 3 bases removed from V and 0 bases from J, the gap between germline ends came to 18 bases. Germline V gene data show CDR1 as MDHEN and CDR2 as SYDVKM. CDR3 coding DNA: TGTGCCAGCAGTTTGAATGGGGAAGCGAACCCCTCCTACAATGAGCAGTTCTTC. This codes for CASSLNGEANPSYNEQFF.

V usage is TRBV20-1 and J usage is TRBJ2-7; TRBD1 aligns across 7 bases. Trimming took 4 bases from V and 4 from J; bases not matched to a gene: 7. The CDR3 is 13 residues long. Looked up from germline, CDR1 is DFQATT and CDR2 is SNEGSKA (reference sequence). The CDR3 DNA reads TGCAGTGCTACCCGGGACAGCCTTTACGAGCAGTACTTC. It is translated as CSATRDSLYEQYF.

Many counts were recorded for this clonotype. The chain employs TRBV12-3 or TRBV12-4 and TRBJ2-2, with D perhaps assigned TRBD1 or TRBD2 (6 bases each). Between the trimmed V and J ends, which lost 3 bases and 4 bases, there was a span of 9 bases. The CDR3 has 14 residues. The CDR3, as DNA: TGTGCCAGCAGTTTTACGGGGGCCACCGGGGAGCTGTTTTTT. Translation: CASSFTGATGELFF.

This clonotype was observed a few times. V usage is TRBV7-2 and J usage is TRBJ1-3; TRBD1 matches 8 bases. From germline, CDR1 is SGHTA and CDR2 FQGNSA. This CDR3 spans 15 amino acids. The V segment lost 4 bases and the J segment 2 bases; nucleotides outside the gene matches: 4. The chain's CDR3 is CASSSSTGAGNTIYF. The CDR3 nucleotides are TGTGCCAGCAGCTCGTCGACAGGGGCTGGAAACACCATATATTTT.

The CDR3 nucleotides are TGTGCCAGCAGCCGGGACCCGGGTTACGAGCAGTACTTC. Residues: CASSRDPGYEQYF. This chain connects TRBV2 to TRBJ2-7, with D perhaps assigned TRBD1 or TRBD2 (5 bases each). There are 13 residues in the CDR3. Germline CDR1 and CDR2: SNHLY and FYNNEI. V was pared by 6 bases and J by 4 bases, with 13 bases between.

The V gene is TRBV9, the J gene TRBJ2-7; D possibly corresponds to TRBD2 (6 bases). CDR1 and CDR2 (germline): SGDLS, YYNGEE. V was trimmed by 7 bases and J by 7 bases, leaving 12 bases between them. CDR3 size: 11 residues. CDR3 nucleotide sequence: TGTGCCAGCGGCCGCGGAGGGGAGCAGTACTTC. It is translated as CASGRGGEQYF.

The table lists this clonotype with many counts. The J gene is TRBJ2-1, the V gene TRBV2; D is unresolved. V gave up 8 bases and J gave up 4 bases, with 12 bases separating them. The CDR3 contains 13 residues. Germline lookup yields CDR1 SNHLY and CDR2 FYNNEI. Here the CDR3 reads CASAMGEYNEQFF. The CDR3 DNA sequence: TGTGCCAGCGCCATGGGCGAGTACAATGAGCAGTTCTTC.

This clonotype has at least ten counts. J is TRBJ2-3 and V is TRBV20-1; 9 bases match TRBD2. Germline loops: CDR1 DFQATT, CDR2 SNEGSKA (reference sequence). The V gene end was trimmed by 5 bases and the J gene end by 2 bases; junction bases not matched to a gene: 8. The CDR3 consists of 15 residues. The CDR3 DNA reads as TGCAGTGCTCAACGACTAGCGGACAACACAGATACGCAGTATTTT. This sequence encodes CSAQRLADNTDTQYF.

At least ten counts were recorded for this clonotype. V gene TRBV3-1 combines with J gene TRBJ2-2, with D hard to call. Germline CDR1 and CDR2: LGHDT and YNNKEL (reference sequence). Trimming shortened V by 1 base and J by 5 bases, and 5 bases separated the two germline ends. The CDR3 contains 13 residues. The CDR3 spells CASSQVLTGELFF. The CDR3 DNA reads as TGTGCCAGCAGCCAAGTACTTACCGGGGAGCTGTTTTTT.

This clonotype appeared a few times. V and J are TRBV19 and TRBJ2-2; the D is unclear. Germline lookup yields CDR1 LNHDA and CDR2 SQIVND (reference sequence). V was trimmed by 7 bases and J by 0 bases, leaving 15 bases between them. This CDR3 is built from 16 residues. CDR3 loop: CASKDRLLSNTGELFF. Here the CDR3 DNA reads TGTGCCAGTAAAGACCGACTCCTTTCGAACACCGGGGAGCTGTTTTTT. Full variable domain (remainder filled in from reference TRBV19 and TRBJ2-2): DGGITQSPKYLFRKEGQNVTLSCEQNLNHDAMYWYRQDPGQGLRLIYYSQIVNDFQKGDIAEGYSVSREKKESFPLTVTSAQKNPTAFYLCASKDRLLSNTGELFFGEGSRLTVL.

This clonotype showed up just a few times. The chain combines TRBV27 with TRBJ2-2; 11 bases agree with TRBD1. This CDR3 has 17 residues. Germline V gene lookup returns CDR1 MNHEY and CDR2 SMNVEV (reference sequence). J was trimmed by 6 bases and V by 5 bases; bases with no gene match: 11. The CDR3 sequence: CASSTNPGQGDSGELFF. In nucleotides, the CDR3 is TGTGCCAGCAGTACCAACCCGGGACAGGGGGATTCCGGGGAGCTGTTTTTT.

This clonotype was recorded at least ten times. Here the CDR3 DNA reads TGTGCCAGCAGTCTACCGGGGGGGAGCTCCTACAATGAGCAGTTCTTC. Amino acids: CASSLPGGSSYNEQFF. V gene TRBV6-2 or TRBV6-3 combines with J gene TRBJ2-1, with TRBD2 identical over 8 bases. After removal of 5 bases from V and 0 bases from J, the junction contained 6 bases not matched to a gene. This CDR3 is built from 16 residues. CDR1 MNHEY and CDR2 SVGEGT come from the germline V gene.

Only a few counts were recorded for this clonotype. The CDR3, as DNA: TGTGCCATCAGTGGACTAGCGGAGAACAATGAGCAGTTCTTC. It is translated as CAISGLAENNEQFF. This rearrangement joins TRBV10-3 to TRBJ2-1; 9 nucleotides match TRBD2. Germline values: CDR1 ENHRY, CDR2 SYGVKD. This CDR3 is 14 amino acids long. J gave up 5 bases and V 4 bases, and 3 bases lay outside the gene matches.

This clonotype showed up many times. The chain carries TRBV12-3 or TRBV12-4 and TRBJ1-5, with a weak D call TRBD1 (5 bases). V was trimmed by 3 bases and J by 7 bases, leaving 13 bases between them. The CDR3 runs 14 residues. CDR3 nucleotide sequence: TGTGCCAGCAGTTTTGGGGCAGGGACGCAGCCCCAGCATTTT. Protein product: CASSFGAGTQPQHF.

In its sample, this clonotype was seen a few times. V usage is TRBV28 and J usage is TRBJ2-7; 9 bases map to TRBD2. CDR1 is MDHEN and CDR2 is SYDVKM in the germline V gene. CDR3 length equals 18 residues. Trimming removed 1 base from V and 3 bases from J; junction bases left unmatched: 13. The CDR3 coding sequence is TGTGCCAGCAGTTTATCCAAAACGCGGGAGGGGCTCGGCTACGAGCAGTACTTC. Translation: CASSLSKTREGLGYEQYF.

This clonotype was counted ten times or more. The J gene is TRBJ1-5, the V gene TRBV19; 9 nucleotides match TRBD1. This CDR3 comprises 14 residues. Germline V gives CDR1 LNHDA, CDR2 SQIVND (reference sequence). Unmatched junction bases numbered 4, after V lost 3 bases and J lost 7 bases. The DNA for the CDR3 is TGTGCCAGTAGTATCACAGGGGGCTGGCAGCCCCAGCATTTT. This gives the protein CASSITGGWQPQHF.

This clonotype appeared many times. The V call is TRBV20-1, the J call TRBJ2-3; 9 bases align to TRBD2. The length of the CDR3 is 16 residues. Germline values: CDR1 DFQATT, CDR2 SNEGSKA (reference sequence). V lost 3 bases, J lost 0 bases, and 7 bases stayed unmatched. This CDR3 reads CSARFLAGSSTDTQYF. The CDR3 DNA follows: TGCAGTGCTAGGTTCCTAGCGGGATCTAGCACAGATACGCAGTATTTT.

This clonotype was counted a few times. The chain recombines TRBV2 with TRBJ2-5; D call uncertain. CDR3 length: 10 residues. Germline CDR1 SNHLY, CDR2 FYNNEI. The V gene lost 10 bases and the J gene lost 10 bases, with 13 bases spanning the gap. Here the CDR3 reads CATSTEYQYF. CDR3 nucleotides: TGTGCCACGTCTACGGAGTACCAGTACTTC.

Ten or more counts support this clonotype. One junction end disagrees with the germline gene, perhaps due to a read error. The genes are TRBV7-7 and TRBJ2-2; 7 bases map to TRBD2. The germline CDR1 and CDR2 sequences are SSHAT and FNYEAQ (reference sequence). The length of the CDR3 is 15 residues. CDR3 in amino acids: CASSNVEGGTGELFF. The DNA for the CDR3 is TGTGCTAGCAGCAACGTGGAGGGAGGGACCGGGGAGCTGTTTTTT.

This clonotype was observed at least ten times. V is TRBV29-1 and J is TRBJ2-1; 8 bases are shared with TRBD2. The germline V gene has CDR1 SQVTM and CDR2 ANQGSEA. CDR3 length equals 16 residues. V lost 3 bases, J lost 1 base, and 8 bases stayed unmatched. This CDR3 is CSVDGMGGRSYNEQFF. Here the CDR3 DNA reads TGCAGCGTTGACGGAATGGGCGGGAGGTCCTACAATGAGCAGTTCTTC.

This clonotype was seen a handful of times. This chain links TRBV6-1 with TRBJ1-2; D might be TRBD1 (6 bases). This CDR3 region has 18 residues. The germline gives CDR1 MNHNS, CDR2 SASEGT. V lost 0 bases and J 4 bases, leaving 21 bases between the germline ends. CDR3 sequence (DNA): TGTGCCAGCAGTGAAGCGCTTCCGGGCAGGGGAGGCGGCTATGGCTACACCTTC. This codes for CASSEALPGRGGGYGYTF.

This clonotype was recorded many times. V usage is TRBV24-1 and J usage is TRBJ1-5; weak D call: TRBD1 (5 bases). Per the germline V gene, CDR1 is KGHDR and CDR2 is SFDVKD. V gave up 5 bases and J gave up 1 base, with 8 bases separating them. The CDR3 runs 14 residues. CDR3 coding DNA: TGTGCCACCAGTGCGGCAGGGAGCAATCAGCCCCAGCATTTT. This translates into CATSAAGSNQPQHF.

This clonotype was detected many times. The chain carries TRBV2 and TRBJ2-7; D gene ambiguous. The CDR3 consists of 15 residues. In germline, CDR1 is SNHLY, CDR2 FYNNEI. The V end was cut by 1 base, the J end by 0 bases, with 10 bases between. CDR3: CASSEVARSSYEQYF. The CDR3 DNA follows: TGTGCCAGCAGTGAAGTAGCCAGGAGCTCCTACGAGCAGTACTTC.

This chain joins TRBV27 and TRBJ2-6, with a weak D call TRBD2 (5 bases). The length of the CDR3 is 15 residues. With 3 bases removed from V and 2 bases from J, the gap between germline ends came to 8 bases. The germline CDR1 and CDR2 sequences are MNHEY and SMNVEV (reference sequence). The CDR3 bases are TGTGCCAGCAGTTTGGGAGCTACTGGGGCCAACGTCCTGACTTTC. Its protein product is CASSLGATGANVLTF.

The sample holds many counts of this clonotype. The chain has TRBV28 and TRBJ1-2; D may be TRBD1 (5 bases). This CDR3 region has 13 residues. V lost 6 bases to trimming and J lost 8 bases, with 16 bases between them. Germline assignment: CDR1 MDHEN and CDR2 SYDVKM. In DNA, the CDR3 is TGTGCCAGCAGCCCGGGGCTCCTGGGAGGCTACACCTTC. Amino acids: CASSPGLLGGYTF.

This clonotype was seen a handful of times. A much larger clone differs from this one at a single base, so this may be a read error. The genes are TRBV30 and TRBJ2-7, with a possible D match to TRBD2 (5 bases). The CDR3 consists of 13 residues. Per germline, CDR1 GTSNPN and CDR2 SVGIG (reference sequence). This chain's CDR3 is CAWGWRNSYEQCF. The CDR3 nucleotides read TGTGCCTGGGGTTGGAGGAACTCCTACGAGCAGTGCTTC.

This clonotype was seen many times. Here the CDR3 DNA reads TGTGCCAGCAGCTTAGATCGCAGTGAGCAGTTCTTC. Translating it yields CASSLDRSEQFF. This rearrangement joins TRBV11-2 to TRBJ2-1; D not certain. V was pared by 0 bases and J by 9 bases, with 6 bases between. The CDR3 extends over 12 amino acids. CDR1 and CDR2 from the germline V gene are SGHAT and FQNNGV. Full variable domain (remainder filled in from reference TRBV11-2 and TRBJ2-1): EAGVAQSPRYKIIEKRQSVAFWCNPISGHATLYWYQQILGQGPKLLIQFQNNGVVDDSQLPKDRFSAERLKGVDSTLKIQPAKLEDSAVYLCASSLDRSEQFFGPGTRLTVL.

In this sample, this clonotype turned up a few times. The V and J genes are TRBV29-1 and TRBJ1-1, with 10 bases matching TRBD1. Germline CDR1 SQVTM, CDR2 ANQGSEA. The CDR3 is 13 amino acids. Germline trimming cut 8 bases from V and 3 bases from J; bases unmatched to any gene: 6. CDR3 amino acids: CSYGDRGDTEAFF. In DNA form, the CDR3 reads TGCAGCTATGGGGACAGGGGAGACACTGAAGCTTTCTTT.

The table lists this clonotype with many counts. V usage is TRBV20-1 and J usage is TRBJ2-3; 7 nucleotides match TRBD1. This CDR3 is 14 amino acids long. With 5 bases clipped from V and 3 bases from J, the junction kept 8 bases outside the gene matches. The germline CDR1 and CDR2 sequences are DFQATT and SNEGSKA (reference sequence). CDR3 in amino acids: CSARTGRGTDTQYF. The DNA of the CDR3 is TGCAGTGCTCGGACAGGACGGGGAACAGATACGCAGTATTTT.